This T cell receptor beta chain originates from a study of T cells after yellow fever vaccination. Study results and limitations: Weaker overall, the secondary response nonetheless peaked faster (day 5 versus 15). Subsequent booster samples again held most clones from primary vaccination (just under 98% CD4, approximately 86% CD8).

This CDR3 spans 17 amino acids. Germline loops: CDR1 SEHNR, CDR2 FQNEAQ (reference sequence). Losses at the gene ends were 4 bases for V and 0 bases for J; bases not matched to a gene: 6. The authors made TCR cDNA by 5'RACE template switching, adding a universal primer site and UMIs. TCRdb re-called the 5' RACE reads through MiXCR, storing one row per CDR3 protein. The repertoire holds 350,000 to 450,000 distinct CDR3 sequences, roughly 6.2% seen once, with approximately 15% in the top ten. About this clonotype itself: Its cognate antigen is unknown.

The chain combines TRBV7-9 with TRBJ1-6, with 7 positions matching TRBD1. The sequenced sample was PBMCs, obtained 5 days after the yellow fever booster vaccination. The sequence was collected from a man aged 25 to 45 who received the YFV17D yellow fever vaccine. Here the CDR3 DNA reads TGTGCCAGCAGCTCCAGGGGGGGTGGCTCCTATAATTCACCCCTCCACTTT. It encodes CASSSRGGGSYNSPLHF.